A single sample is the source of the 2 T cell receptor beta chains below, sequenced in a study of T cells in Graves' hyperthyroidism and ophthalmopathy. RNA transcripts gave rise to amplified TCR beta CDR3 regions. First-round RT-PCR of the TCR CDR3 relied on the HTBI primer set. TCRdb itself ran the multiplex PCR reads through MiXCR, one entry per CDR3 protein. The sample records over 500,000 distinct CDR3 sequences, 35% to 50% being singletons. Sample: peripheral blood or thyroid tissue (not recorded which). The receptor set was obtained from an adult woman with Graves' disease, either hyperthyroidism or ophthalmopathy (not recorded which).

This clonotype was counted at least ten times. The rearrangement joins TRBV7-9 to TRBJ2-7, with unresolved D. The CDR3 extends over 15 amino acids. The ends were cut back, 4 bases at V and 3 bases at J, with 16 bases in the middle. CDR1 is SEHNR, CDR2 FQNEAQ, per germline (reference sequence). DNA for the CDR3: TGTGCCAGCAGCTCCGGTCGGCGGTGGCTCTACGAGCAGTACTTC. Its protein product is CASSSGRRWLYEQYF.

With respect to this clonotype: Given a much more abundant clone one base away, this may be a read error. V is TRBV6-5 and J is TRBJ1-2, with 9 nucleotides matching TRBD1. The CDR3 consists of 15 residues. The germline gives CDR1 MNHEY, CDR2 SVGAGI. Here the CDR3 DNA reads TGTGCCATCAGTTACACAGGGGGCGTTCCTGCTGGCTACACCTTC. Translation: CAISYTGGVPAGYTF.